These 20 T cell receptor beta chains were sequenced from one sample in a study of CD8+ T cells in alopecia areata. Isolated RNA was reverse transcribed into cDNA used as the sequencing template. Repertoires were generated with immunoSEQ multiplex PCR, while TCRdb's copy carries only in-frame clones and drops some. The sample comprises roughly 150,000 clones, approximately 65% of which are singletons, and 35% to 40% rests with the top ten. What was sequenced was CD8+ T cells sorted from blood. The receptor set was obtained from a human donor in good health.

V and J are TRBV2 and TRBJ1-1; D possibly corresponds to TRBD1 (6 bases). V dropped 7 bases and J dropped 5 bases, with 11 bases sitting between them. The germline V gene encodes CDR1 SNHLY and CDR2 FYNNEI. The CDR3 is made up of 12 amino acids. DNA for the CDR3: TGTGCCAGCATAGGGGGAAGGACTGAAGCTTTCTTT. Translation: CASIGGRTEAFF.

CDR3 protein: CSVPTSGSYNEQFF. For the CDR3, the DNA is TGCAGCGTTCCCACTAGCGGATCCTACAATGAGCAGTTCTTC. The chain has TRBV29-1 and TRBJ2-1; 8 nucleotides match TRBD2. There are 14 residues in the CDR3. Germline V gene data show CDR1 as SQVTM and CDR2 as ANQGSEA. Trimming cost V 5 bases and J 1 base; bases outside gene matches: 4.

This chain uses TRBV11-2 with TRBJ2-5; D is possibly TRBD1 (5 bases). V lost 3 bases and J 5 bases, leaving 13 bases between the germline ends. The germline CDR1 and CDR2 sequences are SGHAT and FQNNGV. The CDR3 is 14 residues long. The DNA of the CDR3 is TGTGCCAGCAGCTTCCAGGGCGAATACGAGACCCAGTACTTC. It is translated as CASSFQGEYETQYF.

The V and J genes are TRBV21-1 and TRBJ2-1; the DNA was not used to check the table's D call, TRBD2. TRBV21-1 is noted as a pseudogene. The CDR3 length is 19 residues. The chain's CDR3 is CASSRTGQGRLAGHNEQFF. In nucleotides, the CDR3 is TGTGCCAGCAGCAGAACGGGACAGGGGCGGCTAGCGGGGCACAATGAGCAGTTCTTC.

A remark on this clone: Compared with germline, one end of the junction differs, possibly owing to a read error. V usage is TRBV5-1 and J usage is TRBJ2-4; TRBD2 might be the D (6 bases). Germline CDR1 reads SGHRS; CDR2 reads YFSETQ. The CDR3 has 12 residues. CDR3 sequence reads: CASSLTPGDLVF. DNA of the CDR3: TGCGCCAGCAGCTTGACTCCGGGAGACCTCGTCTTC. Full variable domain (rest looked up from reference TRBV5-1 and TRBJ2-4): KAGVTQTPRYLIKTRGQQVTLSCSPISGHRSVSWYQQTPGQGLQFLFEYFSETQRNKGNFPGRFSGRQFSNSRSEMNVSTLELGDSALYLCASSLTPGDLVFGAGTRLSVL.

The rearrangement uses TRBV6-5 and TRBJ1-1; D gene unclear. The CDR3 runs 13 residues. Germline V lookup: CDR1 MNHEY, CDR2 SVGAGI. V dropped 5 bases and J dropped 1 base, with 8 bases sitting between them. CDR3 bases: TGTGCCAGCAGTACATCAGAGAACACTGAAGCTTTCTTT. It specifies CASSTSENTEAFF.

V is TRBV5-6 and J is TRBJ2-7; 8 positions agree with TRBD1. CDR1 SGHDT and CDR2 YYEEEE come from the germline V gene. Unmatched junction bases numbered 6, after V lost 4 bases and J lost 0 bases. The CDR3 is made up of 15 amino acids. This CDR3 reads CASSVKGQASYEQYF. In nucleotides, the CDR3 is TGTGCCAGCAGCGTGAAGGGACAGGCCTCCTACGAGCAGTACTTC. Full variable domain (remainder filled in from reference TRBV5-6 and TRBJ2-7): DAGVTQSPTHLIKTRGQQVTLRCSPKSGHDTVSWYQQALGQGPQFIFQYYEEEERQRGNFPDRFSGHQFPNYSSELNVNALLLGDSALYLCASSVKGQASYEQYFGPGTRLTVT.

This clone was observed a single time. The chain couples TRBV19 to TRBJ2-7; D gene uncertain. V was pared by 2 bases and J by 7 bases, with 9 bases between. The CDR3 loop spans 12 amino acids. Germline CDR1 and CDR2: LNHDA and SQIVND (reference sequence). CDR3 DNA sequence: TGTGCCAGTAGTATATCCCCGTGGGAGCAGTACTTC. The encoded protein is CASSISPWEQYF.

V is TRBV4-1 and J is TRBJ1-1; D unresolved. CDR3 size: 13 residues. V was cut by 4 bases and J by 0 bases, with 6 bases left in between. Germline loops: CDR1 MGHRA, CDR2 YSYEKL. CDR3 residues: CASSLGLNTEAFF. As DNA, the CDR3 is TGCGCCAGCAGCCTCGGCTTGAACACTGAAGCTTTCTTT.

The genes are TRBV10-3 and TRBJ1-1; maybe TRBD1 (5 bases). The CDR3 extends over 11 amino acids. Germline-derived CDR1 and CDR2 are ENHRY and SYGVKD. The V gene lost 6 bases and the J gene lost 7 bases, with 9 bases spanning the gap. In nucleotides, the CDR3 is TGTGCCATCAGGGGACCAGGTGAAGCTTTCTTT. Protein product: CAIRGPGEAFF.

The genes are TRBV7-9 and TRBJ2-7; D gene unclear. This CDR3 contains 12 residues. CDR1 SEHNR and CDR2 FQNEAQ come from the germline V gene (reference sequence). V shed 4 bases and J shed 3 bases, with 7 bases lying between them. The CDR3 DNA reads TGTGCCAGCAGCTCCACTCTCTACGAGCAGTACTTC. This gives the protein CASSSTLYEQYF.

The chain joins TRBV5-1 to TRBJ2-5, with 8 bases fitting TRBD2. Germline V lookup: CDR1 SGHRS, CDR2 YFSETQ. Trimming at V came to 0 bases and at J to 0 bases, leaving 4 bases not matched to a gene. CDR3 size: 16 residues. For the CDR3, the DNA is TGCGCCAGCAGCTTGGGCCTAGCGGGTTACCAAGAGACCCAGTACTTC. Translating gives CASSLGLAGYQETQYF.

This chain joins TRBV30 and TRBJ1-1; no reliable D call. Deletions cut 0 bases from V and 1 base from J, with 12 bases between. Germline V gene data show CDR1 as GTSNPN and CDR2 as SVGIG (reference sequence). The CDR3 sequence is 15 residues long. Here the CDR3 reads CAWSVGRLWNTEAFF. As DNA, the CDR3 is TGTGCCTGGAGTGTAGGCCGACTATGGAACACTGAAGCTTTCTTT. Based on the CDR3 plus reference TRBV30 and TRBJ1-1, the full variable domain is SQTIHQWPATLVQPVGSPLSLECTVEGTSNPNLYWYRQAAGRGLQLLFYSVGIGQISSEVPQNLSASRPQDRQFILSSKKLLLSDSGFYLCAWSVGRLWNTEAFFGQGTRLTVV.

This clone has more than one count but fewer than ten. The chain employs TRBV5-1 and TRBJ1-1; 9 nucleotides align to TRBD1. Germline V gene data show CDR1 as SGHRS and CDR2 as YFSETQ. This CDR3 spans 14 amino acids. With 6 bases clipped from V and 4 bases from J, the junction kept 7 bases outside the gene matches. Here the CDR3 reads CASKGTGSLTEAFF. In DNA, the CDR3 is TGCGCCAGCAAAGGGACAGGGTCACTCACTGAAGCTTTCTTT.

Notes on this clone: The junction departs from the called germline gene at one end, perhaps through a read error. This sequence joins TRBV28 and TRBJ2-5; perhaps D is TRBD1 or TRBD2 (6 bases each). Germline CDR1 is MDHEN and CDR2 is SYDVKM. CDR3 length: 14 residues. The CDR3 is CASSQKGGYGTQYF. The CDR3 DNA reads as TGCGCCAGCAGCCAAAAGGGGGGATACGGGACCCAGTACTTC.

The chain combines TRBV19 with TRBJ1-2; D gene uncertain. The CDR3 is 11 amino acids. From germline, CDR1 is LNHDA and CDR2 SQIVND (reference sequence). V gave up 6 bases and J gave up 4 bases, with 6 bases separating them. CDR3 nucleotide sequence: TGTGCCAGTAGCAAGGGCTATGGCTACACCTTC. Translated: CASSKGYGYTF.

This CDR3 is CSVVGQGGTGELFF. DNA for the CDR3: TGCAGCGTGGTTGGACAGGGCGGCACCGGGGAGCTGTTTTTT. The V gene is TRBV29-1, the J gene TRBJ2-2, with 8 nucleotides matching TRBD1. The CDR3 length is 14 residues. The germline gives CDR1 SQVTM, CDR2 ANQGSEA. V lost 6 bases and J lost 4; bases outside the gene matches: 7.

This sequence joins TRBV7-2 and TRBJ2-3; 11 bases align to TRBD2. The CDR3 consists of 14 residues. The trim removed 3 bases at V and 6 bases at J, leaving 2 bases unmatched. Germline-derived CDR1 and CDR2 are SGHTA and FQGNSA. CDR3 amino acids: CASSLGLADDTQYF. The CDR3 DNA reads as TGTGCCAGCAGCTTGGGACTAGCGGACGATACGCAGTATTTT.

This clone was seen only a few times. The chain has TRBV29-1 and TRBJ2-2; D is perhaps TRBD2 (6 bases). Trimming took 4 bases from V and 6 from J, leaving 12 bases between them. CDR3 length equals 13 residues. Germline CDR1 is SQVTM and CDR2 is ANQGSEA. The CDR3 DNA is TGCAGCGTTGTGGGACTCCAAGCCGGGGAGCTGTTTTTT. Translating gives CSVVGLQAGELFF.

The CDR3 region has the DNA TGTGCCACCTTCGGCGAGGTCCTGGGGAACACCATATATTTT. It translates to CATFGEVLGNTIYF. The rearrangement joins TRBV7-2 to TRBJ1-3, with D uncertain. The germline gives CDR1 SGHTA, CDR2 FQGNSA. V was clipped by 10 bases and J by 7 bases, with 20 bases between them. CDR3 length: 14 amino acids.